What follows are 27 T cell receptor beta chains derived from one specimen sequenced in a study of blood T cells in healthy people across ages (dated by TCRdb to between 2015 and 2017). The library came from 5' RACE. Data came from an Illumina HiSeq 2500. A second PCR of roughly 6 to 11 cycles was run with a J-beta primer mix and a sample-barcoded 5' primer. TCRdb applied fastp at Q25 and MiXCR to the public reads, then kept only in-frame beta chains. A single entry per CDR3 protein holds the most common genes and DNA from its merged rows. In this sample the table shows 540,000 or so distinct CDR3 sequences, around 24% of which occur a single time. The ten largest account for just over 8.5% of the sample. The same specimen was also included in a second study, on T cells of mothers and their children.

Sample: blood. These receptors were obtained from a boy aged 5-17 years in good health.

This clonotype has only a few counts. The chain links TRBV7-8 to TRBJ2-3, with TRBD2 identical over 12 bases. Germline assignment: CDR1 SGHVS and CDR2 FQNEAQ. The junction had 7 bases not matched to a gene; V was cut back by 1 base and J by 2 bases. The CDR3 loop spans 18 amino acids. The DNA of the CDR3 is TGTGCCAGCAGCTTAGTCCGGACTAGCGGGGCTTACACAGATACGCAGTATTTT. It codes for CASSLVRTSGAYTDTQYF.

This clonotype was seen a few times. This chain's CDR3 is CSAIKPGTSAGQYF. In DNA form, the CDR3 reads TGCAGTGCTATAAAGCCCGGGACTAGCGCTGGCCAGTACTTC. The genes are TRBV20-1 and TRBJ2-5, with TRBD2 matching over 10 bases. CDR1 is DFQATT, CDR2 SNEGSKA, per germline (reference sequence). The CDR3 runs to 14 residues. The V gene end was trimmed by 4 bases and the J gene end by 10 bases; junction bases not matched to a gene: 12.

V and J are TRBV6-5 and TRBJ2-5; 7 bases are a match to TRBD1. The DNA matches TRBJ2-7 better at its end, which makes the J call doubtful. The V gene's germline CDR1 is MNHEY and CDR2 SVGAGI. The CDR3 spans 14 residues. This chain's CDR3 is CASSYGGTADEQYF. The CDR3 DNA reads TGTGCCAGCAGTTACGGTGGGACAGCCGACGAGCAGTACTTC.

This clonotype was detected only a few times. The chain is built from TRBV27 and TRBJ1-6; possible D gene TRBD1, 6 bases. CDR3 length equals 15 residues. Per germline, CDR1 MNHEY and CDR2 SMNVEV (reference sequence). Between the trimmed V and J ends, which lost 6 bases and 8 bases, there was a span of 17 bases. The CDR3 sequence is CASSAQGLWYSPLHF. The CDR3 bases are TGTGCCAGCAGCGCTCAGGGGTTATGGTATTCACCCCTCCACTTT.

The rearrangement uses TRBV29-1 and TRBJ1-4; 7 bases match TRBD1. This CDR3 is built from 14 residues. CDR1 is SQVTM, CDR2 ANQGSEA, per germline. Trimming took 6 bases from V and 3 from J; bases not matched to a gene: 7. CDR3 loop: CSVVDRASNEKLFF. The CDR3 DNA is TGCAGCGTAGTAGACAGGGCCTCTAATGAAAAACTGTTTTTT.

This clonotype was seen only a few times. This chain uses TRBV2 with TRBJ1-2; no clear D. The V end lost 3 bases, the J end lost 6 bases, and 11 bases lay between the germline ends. The CDR3 covers 13 residues. Germline CDR1 and CDR2: SNHLY and FYNNEI. CDR3 nucleotide sequence: TGTGCCAGCAGTGAGCGGCAGTCCCATGGCTACACCTTC. This gives the protein CASSERQSHGYTF. Together with reference TRBV2 and TRBJ1-2, the CDR3 gives the full variable domain: EPEVTQTPSHQVTQMGQEVILRCVPISNHLYFYWYRQILGQKVEFLVSFYNNEISEKSEIFDDQFSVERPDGSNFTLKIRSTKLEDSAMYFCASSERQSHGYTFGSGTRLTVV.

This clonotype was detected ten times or more. This chain connects TRBV4-1 to TRBJ2-7; possibly TRBD2 for D (6 bases). The germline V and J ends were trimmed by 6 bases and 3 bases, with 12 bases remaining between them. The CDR3 is made up of 13 amino acids. CDR1 is MGHRA and CDR2 is YSYEKL in the germline V gene. CDR3 sequence (DNA): TGCGCCAGCAGTCTCCTAGCGAACTACGAGCAGTACTTC. Translated, it gives CASSLLANYEQYF.

The V and J genes are TRBV7-2 and TRBJ2-5; D is unclear. The DNA end lines up better with TRBJ2-1; the J call may be wrong. Germline assignment: CDR1 SGHTA and CDR2 FQGNSA. The CDR3 extends over 15 amino acids. CDR3 protein: CASSPRGWAENEQFF. Here the CDR3 DNA reads TGTGCCAGCAGCCCACGAGGCTGGGCGGAAAATGAGCAGTTCTTC.

Only a few counts were recorded for this clonotype. The chain employs TRBV29-1 and TRBJ2-5; D is perhaps TRBD1 or TRBD2 (5 bases each). The closer fit of TRBJ2-7 to the DNA end suggests the J call may be wrong. Germline values: CDR1 SQVTM, CDR2 ANQGSEA. The CDR3 has 12 amino acids. CDR3 coding DNA: TGCAGCGGGGGGACCGCGTCCTACGAGCAGTACTTC. Its protein is CSGGTASYEQYF.

This clonotype was seen more than once but under ten times. The CDR3 loop reads CASSVGRGASQETQYF. CDR3 bases: TGTGCCAGCAGCGTAGGGCGGGGGGCCTCTCAAGAGACCCAGTACTTC. V and J are TRBV9 and TRBJ2-5; TRBD2 matches at 8 bases. Germline V gene lookup returns CDR1 SGDLS and CDR2 YYNGEE. This CDR3 region has 16 residues. V lost 0 bases to trimming and J lost 2 bases; unmatched junction nucleotides: 6.

The V call is TRBV5-1, the J call TRBJ1-1; a possible D gene is TRBD1 (5 bases). The germline V gene has CDR1 SGHRS and CDR2 YFSETQ. The length of the CDR3 is 16 residues. The V and J ends lost 0 bases and 0 bases respectively, with 12 bases between them. The CDR3 nucleotides read TGCGCCAGCAGCTTGGAGGGCGGGGGGATGAACACTGAAGCTTTCTTT. This sequence encodes CASSLEGGGMNTEAFF.

This chain connects TRBV7-2 to TRBJ1-2; 7 bases are a match to TRBD1. Germline CDR1 SGHTA, CDR2 FQGNSA. The length of the CDR3 is 16 residues. The V and J ends lost 6 bases and 4 bases, in that order; junction bases with no gene match: 14. The CDR3 region has the DNA TGTGCCAGCAGTATACGATCACAGGGGCTCACCTATGGCTACACCTTC. Translating it yields CASSIRSQGLTYGYTF. Full variable domain (remainder filled in from reference TRBV7-2 and TRBJ1-2): GAGVSQSPSNKVTEKGKDVELRCDPISGHTALYWYRQSLGQGLEFLIYFQGNSAPDKSGLPSDRFSAERTGGSVSTLTIQRTQQEDSAVYLCASSIRSQGLTYGYTFGSGTRLTVV.

The rearrangement uses TRBV7-6 and TRBJ1-4, with D possibly TRBD1 on 5 matching bases. This CDR3 is built from 15 residues. Germline CDR1 is SGHVS and CDR2 is FNYEAQ. V was clipped by 5 bases and J by 7 bases, with 17 bases between them. The DNA for the CDR3 is TGTGCCAGCAGCCGAGCCTGGGGCCGGGCTGAAAAACTGTTTTTT. Amino acid sequence: CASSRAWGRAEKLFF. The full variable domain, with the rest looked up from reference TRBV7-6 and TRBJ1-4, is GAGVSQSPRYKVTKRGQDVALRCDPISGHVSLYWYRQALGQGPEFLTYFNYEAQQDKSGLPNDRFSAERPEGSISTLTIQRTEQRDSAMYRCASSRAWGRAEKLFFGSGTQLSVL.

This clonotype has a handful of counts. Germline and junction disagree at one end, which may indicate a read error. This chain uses TRBV5-6 with TRBJ2-1; TRBD1 matches 9 bases. The germline V gene encodes CDR1 SGHDT and CDR2 YYEEEE. CDR3 length equals 15 residues. CDR3 sequence: CAGSLPGTGNNEQFF. CDR3 DNA: TGTGCCGGCAGCTTACCAGGGACAGGGAACAATGAGCAGTTCTTC. The variable domain in full, completed from reference TRBV5-6 and TRBJ2-1, reads DAGVTQSPTHLIKTRGQQVTLRCSPKSGHDTVSWYQQALGQGPQFIFQYYEEEERQRGNFPDRFSGHQFPNYSSELNVNALLLGDSALYLCAGSLPGTGNNEQFFGPGTRLTVL.

This clonotype was detected only a few times. V gene TRBV20-1 combines with J gene TRBJ2-2, with D hard to call. Trimming removed 0 bases at V and 5 bases at J, with 4 bases between. The length of the CDR3 is 12 residues. The germline V gene has CDR1 DFQATT and CDR2 SNEGSKA (reference sequence). DNA for the CDR3: TGCAGTGCTAGAGACGAAACCGGGGAGCTGTTTTTT. Protein: CSARDETGELFF.

The DNA of the CDR3 is TGTGCCAGCAGCCCGAGGGAGGGTACTGAAGCTTTCTTT. This codes for CASSPREGTEAFF. The chain combines TRBV7-9 with TRBJ1-1; D unresolved. CDR1 and CDR2 from the germline V gene are SEHNR and FQNEAQ (reference sequence). Deletions cut 5 bases from V and 5 bases from J, with 12 bases between. The CDR3 spans 13 residues.

The genes are TRBV4-1 and TRBJ2-6; D unclear. This CDR3 spans 15 amino acids. Germline-derived CDR1 and CDR2 are MGHRA and YSYEKL. Trimming removed 4 bases from V and 3 bases from J, with 10 bases in between. For the CDR3, the DNA is TGCGCCAGCAGCCTCGTATCTGGTGGGGCCAACGTCCTGACTTTC. This sequence encodes CASSLVSGGANVLTF.

The V and J genes are TRBV7-2 and TRBJ1-2, with 7 bases identical to TRBD1. The CDR3 sequence is 14 residues long. J was trimmed by 8 bases and V by 0 bases; bases with no gene match: 6. Germline CDR1 SGHTA, CDR2 FQGNSA. CDR3 nucleotides: TGTGCCAGCAGCTTAGCGAGGACAGGAAAAGGCTACACCTTC. Its protein product is CASSLARTGKGYTF.

The rearrangement links TRBV27 to TRBJ2-5; D could derive from TRBD1 or TRBD2 (6 bases each). V was trimmed by 2 bases and J by 2 bases, leaving 9 bases between them. Germline V gives CDR1 MNHEY, CDR2 SMNVEV (reference sequence). The CDR3 spans 14 residues. This CDR3 reads CASSLRGAQETQYF. The CDR3 DNA sequence: TGTGCCAGCAGTTTAAGGGGGGCACAAGAGACCCAGTACTTC.

CDR3 in DNA: TGTGCCAGCAGTTTCGGCGGCAGGTTCTACGAGCAGTACTTC. Amino acids: CASSFGGRFYEQYF. The chain links TRBV28 to TRBJ2-7; D unresolved. Germline V gene lookup returns CDR1 MDHEN and CDR2 SYDVKM. V lost 3 bases, J lost 3 bases, and 12 bases lay in between. The CDR3 has 14 residues. Together with reference TRBV28 and TRBJ2-7, the CDR3 gives the full variable domain: DVKVTQSSRYLVKRTGEKVFLECVQDMDHENMFWYRQDPGLGLRLIYFSYDVKMKEKGDIPEGYSVSREKKERFSLILESASTNQTSMYLCASSFGGRFYEQYFGPGTRLTVT.

This clonotype turned up a few times. The V call is TRBV30, the J call TRBJ1-1, with D maybe TRBD1 (5 bases). The germline V gene encodes CDR1 GTSNPN and CDR2 SVGIG (reference sequence). The CDR3 has 12 residues. V was trimmed by 2 bases and J by 11 bases, leaving 15 bases between them. CDR3 sequence: CAWSRGGIEAFF. The CDR3 DNA follows: TGTGCCTGGAGTCGCGGGGGAATTGAGGCTTTCTTT.

The V call is TRBV6-2 or TRBV6-3, the J call TRBJ1-1; D perhaps matches TRBD1 (5 bases). The V end lost 2 bases, the J end lost 5 bases, and 12 bases lay between the germline ends. This CDR3 has 14 residues. Looked up from germline, CDR1 is MNHEY and CDR2 is SVGEGT. CDR3 sequence: CASSYGGVGTEAFF. The CDR3 DNA is TGTGCCAGCAGTTACGGAGGGGTTGGGACTGAAGCTTTCTTT.

This clonotype showed up just a few times. The junction differs from germline at one of its ends, possibly a read error. The chain recombines TRBV7-2 with TRBJ1-2; D unresolved. Per germline, CDR1 SGHTA and CDR2 FQGNSA. CDR3 length equals 13 residues. The CDR3 bases are TGTGCCAGCAGCCCATGGGCGAACTATGACTACACCTTC. Residues: CASSPWANYDYTF. Together with reference TRBV7-2 and TRBJ1-2, the CDR3 gives the full variable domain: GAGVSQSPSNKVTEKGKDVELRCDPISGHTALYWYRQSLGQGLEFLIYFQGNSAPDKSGLPSDRFSAERTGGSVSTLTIQRTQQEDSAVYLCASSPWANYDYTFGSGTRLTVV.

This chain joins TRBV7-2 and TRBJ1-1; no firm D call. V was cut by 1 base and J by 5 bases, with 11 bases left in between. The length of the CDR3 is 14 residues. Germline CDR1 is SGHTA and CDR2 is FQGNSA. DNA for the CDR3: TGTGCCAGCAGCTTAGACCCCTTGGGTACTGAAGCTTTCTTT. This gives the protein CASSLDPLGTEAFF.

This chain links TRBV20-1 with TRBJ2-4; D possibly matches TRBD1 or TRBD2 (7 bases each). Per the germline V gene, CDR1 is DFQATT and CDR2 is SNEGSKA (reference sequence). The CDR3 runs 15 residues. Trimming removed 4 bases at V and 8 bases at J, with 21 bases between. Here the CDR3 DNA reads TGCAGTGCTACTCCCCAGGGGGGGCCAGTGGACATTCAGTACTTC. Translation gives CSATPQGGPVDIQYF.

This clonotype was observed a few times. This chain connects TRBV11-1 to TRBJ1-6; a weak D match, TRBD1 (6 bases). Trimming removed 4 bases from V and 0 bases from J, with 22 bases in between. Germline assignment: CDR1 SGHAT and CDR2 FQDESV (reference sequence). This CDR3 spans 20 amino acids. The CDR3 region is CASSSRGGLQGGSYNSPLHF. Written as DNA, the CDR3 is TGTGCCAGCAGCTCTAGGGGGGGCCTACAGGGAGGCTCCTATAATTCACCCCTCCACTTT. Full variable domain (outside the CDR3, taken from reference TRBV11-1 and TRBJ1-6): EAEVAQSPRYKITEKSQAVAFWCDPISGHATLYWYRQILGQGPELLVQFQDESVVDDSQLPKDRFSAERLKGVDSTLKIQPAELGDSAMYLCASSSRGGLQGGSYNSPLHFGNGTRLTVT.

The V and J genes are TRBV14 and TRBJ1-6; D remains ambiguous. Deletions cut 0 bases from V and 8 bases from J, with 11 bases between. This CDR3 has 15 residues. Looked up from germline, CDR1 is SGHDN and CDR2 is FVKESK. The CDR3 DNA sequence: TGTGCCAGCAGCCAAGATTCTGGAGTCGATTCACCCCTCCACTTT. Protein sequence: CASSQDSGVDSPLHF.